This T cell receptor beta chain was captured in a study of tumor-infiltrating lymphocytes in primary liver carcinoma (TCRdb year 2017). A note on the overall study: Of the five patients, three men and two women aged 30 to 69 years, four had hepatocellular carcinoma and one had combined HCC and intrahepatic cholangiocarcinoma. The five patients had tumors staged T1-T3 N0M0, with maximum diameters ranging from roughly 4 to 10 cm. Samples yielded roughly 3.65 to 7.5 million productive TCRbeta reads; read depth did not differ significantly between tissue types. For each liver tumor, the study sampled five regions along with adjacent normal tissue and blood, and applied TCRbeta repertoire sequencing, expression microarrays and whole-exome sequencing. A total of some 35 specimens from 5 patients underwent TCRbeta repertoire sequencing, comprising roughly 25 tumor regions, 5 adjacent noncancerous liver tissues and 5 peripheral blood samples. Repertoires from technical replicates were highly reproducible, with mean shared-clone rates about 0.86 and correlation coefficients above 0.95.

Total RNA and DNA were co-extracted without cell sorting from 20-30 mg of bulk tissue using the AllPrep DNA/RNA mini kit. Surgical resection was performed in China between 2015 and 2016 on four or five patients with histopathologically diagnosed primary liver carcinoma. At the time of sampling, the patients were treatment-naive and had chronic HBV infection. Pieces of fresh tumor and adjacent tissue were cut in half, with one half kept in RNAlater at -80 degrees C and the other half sent for histology. The research as a whole found: The study included only four to six patients, and the authors note findings should be validated in a larger study. Because only the TCR beta chain was sequenced and unpaired alpha chains were not captured, true repertoire diversity is likely underestimated. Consistent with antigen-driven expansion, pairs of tumor regions showed higher repertoire overlap (mean roughly 36%) than either tumor-adjacent pairs (approximately 17%) or tumor-blood pairs (around 14%). Compared with blood, tumors had a significantly larger share of the repertoire taken up by the top 250 clones (p = 0.039). Bulk unsorted samples precluded comparing CD4+ and CD8+ T cell repertoires.

Notes on this clonotype: Its specific antigen is unknown. Per-nucleotide qualities are absent, and no much larger clonotype sits a single base away.

TCRbeta-specific cDNA was reverse-transcribed from approximately 0.5 ug total RNA using a constant-region primer and ProtoScript II reverse transcriptase. TCRbeta libraries were built with three nested multiplex PCR rounds, a slightly modified ARM-PCR procedure. Each of the first two PCR rounds ran for approximately 11 cycles and used multiplex TRBV1-TRBV30 forward primers together with a Cbeta reverse primer. Sample barcodes and Illumina adapters were added in a final 25-cycle PCR using Deep VentR polymerase. Before sequencing, amplicons of 200-500 bp were purified from gel using a QIAquick gel extraction kit. The TCRbeta amplicons were sequenced with 250-bp paired-end reads on an Illumina HiSeq 2500. The authors processed their data as follows. Reads were quality-trimmed with Trimmomatic v0.33, and paired reads were merged with FLASH v1.2.11 to recover full CDR3 sequences. V, D and J germline segments were assigned to the rearranged TCRbeta sequences using MiGEC v1.2.1b. VDJtools v1.0.0 computed clonotype statistics and Shannon-Wiener diversity indices. To reduce sampling bias, subsequent analyses other than the diversity analysis used only the 250 most abundant clonotypes in each sample. In TCRdb, the public reads were trimmed at Q25 with fastp and aligned with MiXCR, with productive beta chains retained. Records with the same CDR3 protein are collapsed into one entry carrying the most frequent genes and DNA. TCRdb's processing, not the authors' own work, is the source of the V and J calls. The sample yields tens of thousands of distinct CDR3 sequences; 69% were counted once. The ten largest make up 26% of the sample.

The CDR3 starts with the cysteine, ends with the phenylalanine, and has 15 residues. Here the CDR3 DNA is all that survives: 45 bases in frame from base 1. V trim: 4 bases; J trim: 7 bases; unmatched bases: 7. The sequence was obtained from a man aged 35 to 55 with primary liver carcinoma and hepatitis B virus infection. The chain was built from TRBV12-3 or TRBV12-4 and TRBJ2-1, with 10 bases matching TRBD2. The specimen sequenced was tumor-adjacent normal liver tissue. The CDR3 loop reads CASSYGGLAENEQFF. The DNA sequence follows: TGTGCCAGCAGTTACGGTGGACTAGCGGAAAATGAGCAGTTCTTC.